This T cell receptor beta chain stems from a study of shared clonotypes between healthy human individuals. The table came from immunoSEQ multiplex PCR; TCRdb's copy has only in-frame clones and leaves some out. The table shows roughly 500,000 clones, with 76% occurring only once. V lost 1 base, J lost 5 bases, and 11 bases stayed unmatched. Germline CDR1 LNHNV, CDR2 YYDKDF (reference sequence). The CDR3 spans 17 residues. V usage is TRBV15 and J usage is TRBJ2-7, with 10 nucleotides matching TRBD2. Sequencing was performed on PBMCs. This clonotype originated in a woman aged 40 to 49 in good health. Some clones in this sample may be carry-over from other donors' samples. The DNA of the CDR3 is TGTGCCACCAGCAGAGGCCCTAGCGGGAGCTTATTCGACGAGCAGTACTTC. It specifies CATSRGPSGSLFDEQYF.